This TCR beta chain emerged from a study of blood T cell repertoires in COVID-19. Study in general: PBMCs, B-cell-depleted T cells, or T cells provided the cDNA or gDNA that made up the material.

Libraries were prepared by immunoSEQ multiplex PCR; TCRdb keeps only in-frame clonotypes and omits some of them. Of hundreds of thousands of clones in the sample, about 94% were seen once. V shed 4 bases and J shed 1 base, with 11 bases lying between them. The CDR3 has 14 amino acids. Germline CDR1 SGHKS, CDR2 YYEKEE (reference sequence). Sequenced sample: peripheral blood. V usage is TRBV5-5 and J usage is TRBJ2-5; D may be TRBD1 (6 bases). The TCR was taken from a man aged 55 to 70 with COVID-19, enrolled during active disease. The CDR3 is CASSLGHLQETQYF. In DNA, the CDR3 is TGTGCCAGCAGCCTGGGACATCTCCAAGAGACCCAGTACTTC. Full variable domain (rest looked up from reference TRBV5-5 and TRBJ2-5): DAGVTQSPTHLIKTRGQQVTLRCSPISGHKSVSWYQQVLGQGPQFIFQYYEKEERGRGNFPDRFSARQFPNYSSELNVNALLLGDSALYLCASSLGHLQETQYFGPGTRLLVL.